This TCR beta chain was sequenced in a study of identical twins. Germline CDR1 SGDLS, CDR2 YYNGEE. With 1 base clipped from V and 0 bases from J, the junction kept 1 base outside the gene matches. The CDR3 extends over 16 amino acids. TCRdb re-called the 5' RACE reads through MiXCR, storing one row per CDR3 protein. Here the sample spans approximately 500,000 distinct CDR3 sequences, 24% being singletons. These data are also associated with another study on T cells expressing NK-cell markers. As that study records: CD3+CD56+NKG2C+, CD3+CD56+NKG2C- and CD3+CD56-NKG2C+ T cells, once sorted, supplied the TCR beta repertoires. NKG2C+ dominant clonotype frequencies in 5 or 6 donors were roughly 1.0-7.0% of CD8+ T cells. The HCMV specificity of the expanded NKG2C+ T cell clones stayed unresolved.

The chain uses TRBV9 and TRBJ2-1, with 10 bases identical to TRBD2. Source material: CD4+ T cells sorted from blood. This receptor was identified in a woman between 18 and 30 years old in good health. The CDR3 DNA reads TGTGCCAGCAGCGTAACTAGCGGGGCCTCCTACAATGAGCAGTTCTTC. Amino acids: CASSVTSGASYNEQFF.